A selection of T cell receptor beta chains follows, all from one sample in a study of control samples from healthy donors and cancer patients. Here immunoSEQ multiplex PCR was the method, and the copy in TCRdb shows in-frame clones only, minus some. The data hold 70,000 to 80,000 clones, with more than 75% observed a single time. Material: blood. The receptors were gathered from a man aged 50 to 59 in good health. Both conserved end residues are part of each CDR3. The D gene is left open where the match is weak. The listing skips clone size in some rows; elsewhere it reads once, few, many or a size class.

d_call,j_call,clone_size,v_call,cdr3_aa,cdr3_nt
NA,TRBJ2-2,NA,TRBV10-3,CAISDLLLGELFF,TGTGCCATCAGTGATTTACTGCTCGGGGAGCTGTTTTTT
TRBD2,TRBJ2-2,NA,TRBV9,CASSPRVAGDTGELFF,TGTGCCAGCAGCCCACGGGTAGCGGGAGACACCGGGGAGCTGTTTTTT
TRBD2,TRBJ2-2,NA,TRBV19,CASSIPSGRASTGELFF,TGTGCCAGTAGTATCCCTAGCGGGAGGGCCAGCACCGGGGAGCTGTTTTTT
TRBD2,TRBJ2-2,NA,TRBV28,CASSRLAGGRVTGELFF,TGTGCCAGCAGCCGACTAGCGGGAGGGCGGGTCACCGGGGAGCTGTTTTTT
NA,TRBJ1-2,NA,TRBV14,CASSHGRERPGYTF,TGTGCCAGCAGCCATGGCAGGGAAAGGCCTGGCTACACCTTC
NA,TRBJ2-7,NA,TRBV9,CASSARPGGVGEQYF,TGTGCCAGCAGCGCGCGACCAGGGGGGGTCGGCGAGCAGTACTTC
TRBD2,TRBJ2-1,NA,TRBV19,CASSFGTSGSRNEQFF,TGTGCCAGTAGTTTCGGGACTAGCGGGAGTAGGAATGAGCAGTTCTTC
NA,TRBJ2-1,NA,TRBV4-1,CASSQRSGTSNNEQFF,TGCGCCAGCAGCCAAAGAAGTGGGACCTCTAACAATGAGCAGTTCTTC
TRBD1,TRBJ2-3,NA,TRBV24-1,CATSDFRTGSTDTQYF,TGTGCCACCAGTGATTTCCGGACAGGAAGCACAGATACGCAGTATTTT
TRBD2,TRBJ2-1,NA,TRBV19,CASGIRTSGYNEQFF,TGTGCCAGTGGGATCAGGACTAGCGGCTACAATGAGCAGTTCTTC
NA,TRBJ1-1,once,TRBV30,CAWSVAAEAEAFF,TGTGCCTGGAGTGTAGCGGCGGAGGCTGAAGCTTTCTTT
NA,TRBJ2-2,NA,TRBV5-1,CASSGGANTGELFF,TGCGCCAGCAGCGGGGGAGCGAACACCGGGGAGCTGTTTTTT
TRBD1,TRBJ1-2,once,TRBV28,CASSSPGTGRNGYTF,TGTGCCAGCAGTTCCCCCGGGACAGGGCGGAATGGCTACACCTTC
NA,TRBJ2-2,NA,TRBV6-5,CASNNRGRTGELFF,TGTGCCAGCAACAATAGGGGGAGGACCGGGGAGCTGTTTTTT